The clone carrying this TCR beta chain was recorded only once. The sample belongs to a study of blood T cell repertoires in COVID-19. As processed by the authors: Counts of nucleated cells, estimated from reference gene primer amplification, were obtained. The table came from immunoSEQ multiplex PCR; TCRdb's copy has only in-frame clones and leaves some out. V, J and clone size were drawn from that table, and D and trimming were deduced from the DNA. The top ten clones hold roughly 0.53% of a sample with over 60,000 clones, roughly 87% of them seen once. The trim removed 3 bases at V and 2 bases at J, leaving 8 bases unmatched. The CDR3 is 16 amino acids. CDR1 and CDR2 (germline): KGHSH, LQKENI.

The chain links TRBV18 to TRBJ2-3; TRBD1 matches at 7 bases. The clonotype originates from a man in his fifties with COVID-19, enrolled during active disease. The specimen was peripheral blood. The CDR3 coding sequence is TGTGCCAGCTCACCCAGGAAGGGGGCTGTCACAGATACGCAGTATTTT. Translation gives CASSPRKGAVTDTQYF.